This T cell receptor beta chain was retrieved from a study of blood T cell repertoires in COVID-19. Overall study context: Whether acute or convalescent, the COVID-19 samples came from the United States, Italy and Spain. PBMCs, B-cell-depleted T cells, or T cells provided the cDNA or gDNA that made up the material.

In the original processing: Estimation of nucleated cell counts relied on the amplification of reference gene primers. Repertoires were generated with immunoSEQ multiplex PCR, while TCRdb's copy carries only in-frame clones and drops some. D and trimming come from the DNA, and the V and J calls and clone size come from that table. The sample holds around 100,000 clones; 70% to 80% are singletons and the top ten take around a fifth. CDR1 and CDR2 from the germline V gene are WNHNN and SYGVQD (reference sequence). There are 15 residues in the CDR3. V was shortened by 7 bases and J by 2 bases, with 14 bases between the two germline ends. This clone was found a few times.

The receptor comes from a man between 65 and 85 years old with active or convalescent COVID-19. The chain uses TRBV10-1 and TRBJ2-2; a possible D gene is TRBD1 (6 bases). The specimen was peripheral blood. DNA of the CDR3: TGCGCCAGCAAGATGGACAGTGGAAACACCGGGGAGCTGTTTTTT. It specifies CASKMDSGNTGELFF.